Listed below are T cell receptor beta chains from one sample, sequenced in a study of glioma-infiltrating T cells. TCRdb used MiXCR to reprocess the multiplex PCR reads, holding one entry per CDR3 protein. The data contain about 130,000 distinct CDR3 sequences, about 25% of them singletons. Sequenced sample: glioma tissue, nonneoplastic brain tissue, or PBMCs (not recorded which). These TCRs come from a human donor with low-grade glioma or glioblastoma, undergoing nonglioma brain surgery, or in good health (not recorded which). The CDR3 runs from the conserved cysteine through the conserved F or W. A D gene is named only where the DNA matches it firmly. Not all rows give a size; the values are once, few, many and, for expanded clones, a class.

size | D | J | V | DNA | CDR3
. | . | TRBJ2-2 | TRBV20-1 | TGCAGTGCTAGAGATTATGACAGTTTCACCGGGGAGCTGTTTTTT | CSARDYDSFTGELFF
many | TRBD1 | TRBJ1-6 | TRBV15 | TGTGCCACCAGCAGAGCTTATGGACAGGGGAACAATTCACCCCTCCACTTT | CATSRAYGQGNNSPLHF
few | . | TRBJ1-1 | TRBV19 | TGTGCCAGTAGTACCGACCCTACGAACACTGAAGCTTTCTTT | CASSTDPTNTEAFF
many | TRBD1 | TRBJ2-3 | TRBV28 | TGTGCCAGCAGTTTAAGGGACAGGGGTGTCGATACGCAGTATTTT | CASSLRDRGVDTQYF
few | . | TRBJ2-3 | TRBV7-9 | TGTGCCAGCAGCTTAGATGGGTCGGGGGCCCTAGATACGCAGTATTTT | CASSLDGSGALDTQYF
. | . | TRBJ1-6 | TRBV18 | TGTGCCAGCTCACCGGAGAGCTCCTATAATTCACCCCTCCACTTT | CASSPESSYNSPLHF
. | TRBD1 | TRBJ1-4 | TRBV6-6 | TGTGCCAGCAGTTACGGGACAGGGGGAGATGAAAAACTGTTTTTT | CASSYGTGGDEKLFF
many | . | TRBJ2-3 | TRBV19 | TGTGCCAGTGGGAGAGATACGCAGTATTTT | CASGRDTQYF
many | TRBD1 | TRBJ1-2 | TRBV6-2/TRBV6-3 | TGTGCCAGCAGTTACGGGACAGACTATGGCTACACCTTC | CASSYGTDYGYTF
. | . | TRBJ2-3 | TRBV3-1 | TGTGCCAGCAGCCAAGTCCTCATATCACTCTCCGGCACAGATACGCAGTATTTT | CASSQVLISLSGTDTQYF
once | . | TRBJ1-4 | TRBV7-2 | TGTGCCAGCAGCCCTGAAAGTGAAAAACTGTTTTTT | CASSPESEKLFF
many | . | TRBJ1-1 | TRBV20-1 | TGCAGTGCTAAGAAAGGGACACAGAACACTGAAGCTTTCTTT | CSAKKGTQNTEAFF
few | TRBD1 | TRBJ1-2 | TRBV7-9 | TGTGCCAGCAGTTCGACAGGGGACTATGGCTACACCTTC | CASSSTGDYGYTF
. | . | TRBJ1-6 | TRBV12-3/TRBV12-4 | TGTGCCAGCAGTTACTCCAGGGTCTCCTATAATTCACCCCTCCACTTT | CASSYSRVSYNSPLHF
. | TRBD1 | TRBJ1-1 | TRBV24-1 | TGTGCCACCAGATCCCAGGGGGGAGGGTCGTACACTGAAGCTTTCTTT | CATRSQGGGSYTEAFF
. | . | TRBJ2-1 | TRBV20-1 | TGCAGTGAAACAGGGCCTACATACAATGAGCAGTTCTTC | CSETGPTYNEQFF
few | . | TRBJ2-4 | TRBV24-1 | TGTGCCACCAGTGATGGTACATTAGCCAAAAACATTCAGTACTTC | CATSDGTLAKNIQYF
few | TRBD2 | TRBJ2-5 | TRBV20-1 | TGCAGTGCCCCGGGACGACTAGCGCAAAAACAAGAGACCCAGTACTTC | CSAPGRLAQKQETQYF
. | TRBD2 | TRBJ2-6 | TRBV20-1 | TGCAGTGCTAGAGATCCAAAGCGGGGGGGAGGTTTCGGGGCCAACGTCCTGACTTTC | CSARDPKRGGGFGANVLTF
few | . | TRBJ1-6 | TRBV28 | TGTGCCAGCAGCCCACCCAGAGTATCTGAACCCCTCCACTTT | CASSPPRVSEPLHF
many | . | TRBJ2-1 | TRBV28 | TGTGCCAGCAGCCCCTCTCACTACAATGAGCAGTTCTTC | CASSPSHYNEQFF
. | . | TRBJ1-2 | TRBV6-5 | TGTGCCAGCAGTTACTCTTCATGGGCTCGGGGCTACACCTTC | CASSYSSWARGYTF
few | . | TRBJ1-1 | TRBV10-3 | TGTGCCATCAGTGAGAGGGGGGCTCGCGATGAAGCTTTCTTT | CAISERGARDEAFF
many | TRBD1 | TRBJ2-5 | TRBV12-3/TRBV12-4 | TGTGCCAGCAGTTGGGACAGAGAGACCCAGTACTTC | CASSWDRETQYF
few | . | TRBJ2-3 | TRBV14 | TGTGCCAGCAGCCAAGTCCTGGGGGGCCCGCAAGATACGCAGTATTTT | CASSQVLGGPQDTQYF
. | TRBD1 | TRBJ2-2 | TRBV2 | TGTGCCAGCAGACAGGGGGCGTCCGGGGAGCTGTTTTTT | CASRQGASGELFF
. | . | TRBJ1-3 | TRBV6-2/TRBV6-3 | TGTGCCAGCAGTTACGGGGGAGCGAGGGGCCGAAGATTCTCTGGAGACACCATATATTTT | CASSYGGARGRRFSGDTIYF
many | TRBD2 | TRBJ2-3 | TRBV6-2/TRBV6-3 | TGTGCCAGCAGTTACTCCTTAGGCGGGGGGGCACCAGATACGCAGTATTTT | CASSYSLGGGAPDTQYF
few | TRBD1 | TRBJ2-3 | TRBV12-3/TRBV12-4 | TGTGCCAGCAGTTTCCGGGACAGTCCAGATACGCAGTATTTT | CASSFRDSPDTQYF
few | . | TRBJ2-5 | TRBV20-1 | TGCAGTGCTAGAGATGATCCCCAAGAGACCCAGTACTTC | CSARDDPQETQYF
. | . | TRBJ1-6 | TRBV6-6 | TGTGCCAGCAGTTACTCCGGGTATGGGTCCTATAATTCACCCCTCCACTTT | CASSYSGYGSYNSPLHF
many | . | TRBJ2-1 | TRBV3-1 | TGTGCCAGCAGCGGATCCCGGACAGGAGGGAATGAGCAGTTCTTC | CASSGSRTGGNEQFF
. | . | TRBJ2-5 | TRBV24-1 | TGTGCCACCAGTGACCCGGGGGCCTCCAGAGAGACCCAGTACTTC | CATSDPGASRETQYF
. | . | TRBJ1-5 | TRBV12-3/TRBV12-4 | TGTGCCAGCAGTTTAGTAAGGGGACATCAGCCCCAGCATTTT | CASSLVRGHQPQHF
. | TRBD1 | TRBJ1-2 | TRBV19 | TGTGCCAGTAGTATAGATCGGGACAGCTATGGCTACACCTTC | CASSIDRDSYGYTF
. | TRBD2 | TRBJ2-3 | TRBV2 | TGCGCCAGCAGCCCCTTGGCACTAGCGGGGGACACAGATACGCAGTATTTT | CASSPLALAGDTDTQYF
many | TRBD1 | TRBJ1-1 | TRBV20-1 | TGCAGTGCCAGGGGGGGACAGGACACCGGGACTGAAGCTTTCTTT | CSARGGQDTGTEAFF
. | TRBD2 | TRBJ2-3 | TRBV10-3 | TGTGCCATCAGGGCTTCGGCGCGGGGGGGCCCAGATACGCAGTATTTT | CAIRASARGGPDTQYF
many | . | TRBJ1-5 | TRBV20-1 | TGCAGTGCTAGAATGGACAGCAATCAGCCCCAGCATTTT | CSARMDSNQPQHF
. | . | TRBJ1-1 | TRBV6-1 | TGTGCCAGCACGTACGGTCTCGGGGACACTGAAGCTTTCTTT | CASTYGLGDTEAFF
. | TRBD1 | TRBJ2-1 | TRBV7-9 | TGTGCCAGCAGCGAAGACAGGGGGCGCGGCAATGAGCAGTTCTTC | CASSEDRGRGNEQFF
. | TRBD1 | TRBJ1-2 | TRBV11-1 | TGTGCCAGCAGCGGGGGACAGAGTAACTATGGCTACACCTTC | CASSGGQSNYGYTF
once | TRBD2 | TRBJ2-2 | TRBV20-1 | TGCAGTGCTAGAGGCGCTAGCGGCACCGGGGAGCTGTTTTTT | CSARGASGTGELFF
. | TRBD2 | TRBJ2-1 | TRBV20-1 | TGCAGTGCGAACCCCGGCGGGGGGGCGTATGAGCAGTTCTTC | CSANPGGGAYEQFF
. | TRBD1 | TRBJ2-1 | TRBV4-1 | TGCGCCAGCAGCCAAGTAGGACAGGGGGGCAATGAGCAGTTCTTC | CASSQVGQGGNEQFF
. | . | TRBJ2-1 | TRBV20-1 | TGCAGTGCTACCGGCGAGACGGGCAATGAGCAGTTCTTC | CSATGETGNEQFF
few | . | TRBJ1-2 | TRBV18 | TGTGCCAGCTCACAACAGTATGGCTACACCTTC | CASSQQYGYTF
. | . | TRBJ1-3 | TRBV2 | TGTGCCAGCAGTGAAAAAGTCTCTGGAAACACCATATATTTT | CASSEKVSGNTIYF
. | . | TRBJ1-1 | TRBV2 | TGTGCCAGCAGTGACAGGATCGGGGGTATCTCCAAAGCTTTCTTT | CASSDRIGGISKAFF
. | TRBD2 | TRBJ2-3 | TRBV2 | TGTGCCGGAAAGCGGGGTCCGCCAGATACGCAGTATTTT | CAGKRGPPDTQYF
few | . | TRBJ1-1 | TRBV6-1 | TGTGCCAGCAGGACCACCCGGAACACTGAAGCTTTCTTT | CASRTTRNTEAFF
. | . | TRBJ2-3 | TRBV7-3 | TGTGCCAGCAGCTCCCTGAAAAACACAGATACGCAGTATTTT | CASSSLKNTDTQYF
few | . | TRBJ2-3 | TRBV7-2 | TGTGCCAGCAGATTAGTAACCAGAAGCACAGATACGCAGTATTTT | CASRLVTRSTDTQYF
. | TRBD1 | TRBJ2-5 | TRBV30 | TGTGCCTGGAGGGAAGGGACAGGGATTAGAATATGTCAAGAGACCCAGTACTTC | CAWREGTGIRICQETQYF